The 2 T cell receptor beta chains below all came from one sample that was sequenced in a study of early stage breast cancer tumors. Clones were read by immunoSEQ multiplex PCR, and TCRdb kept only the in-frame ones, dropping some. The table lists 55,000 to 70,000 clones, approximately 80% of them singletons. The sample was blood. The receptors stem from a person aged 40 to 49 with breast cancer.

The chain couples TRBV18 to TRBJ1-2, with no clear D. The germline CDR1 and CDR2 sequences are KGHSH and LQKENI. The length of the CDR3 is 14 residues. With 2 bases removed from V and 4 bases from J, the gap between germline ends came to 11 bases. CDR3 amino acids: CASSPSEIGYGYTF. The CDR3 region has the DNA TGTGCCAGCTCACCAAGCGAGATCGGCTATGGCTACACCTTC.

This chain joins TRBV29-1 and TRBJ2-1; unclear D gene. Looked up from germline, CDR1 is SQVTM and CDR2 is ANQGSEA. Deletions cut 7 bases from V and 5 bases from J, with 12 bases between. This CDR3 is 12 amino acids long. CDR3 sequence reads: CSGDDLDNEQFF. The CDR3 nucleotides are TGCAGCGGAGATGACTTGGACAATGAGCAGTTCTTC.